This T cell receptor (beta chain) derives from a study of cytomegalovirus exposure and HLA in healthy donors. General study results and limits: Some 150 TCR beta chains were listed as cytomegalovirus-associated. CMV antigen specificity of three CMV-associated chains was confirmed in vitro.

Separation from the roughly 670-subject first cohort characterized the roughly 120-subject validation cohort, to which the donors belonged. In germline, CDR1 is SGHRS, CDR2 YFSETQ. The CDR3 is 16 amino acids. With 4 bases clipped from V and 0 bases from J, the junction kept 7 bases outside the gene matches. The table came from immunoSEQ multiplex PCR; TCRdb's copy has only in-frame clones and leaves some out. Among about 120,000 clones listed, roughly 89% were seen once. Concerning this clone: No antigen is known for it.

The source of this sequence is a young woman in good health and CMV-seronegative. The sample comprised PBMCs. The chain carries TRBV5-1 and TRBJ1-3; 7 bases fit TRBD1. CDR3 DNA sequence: TGCGCCAGCAGCACCGGTGACAGGGCCTCTGGAAACACCATATATTTT. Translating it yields CASSTGDRASGNTIYF.